The present entry profiles one TCR beta chain with its context. Its antigen remains unknown. The data stem from a study of OX40 agonist ivuxolimab in advanced cancers. As for the study in general: Partial responses were achieved by three patients, one with hepatocellular carcinoma and two with cutaneous melanoma.

The study's findings and limits: Nonresponders included some who also had low normalized T-cell clonal expansion.

Libraries were prepared by immunoSEQ multiplex PCR; TCRdb keeps only in-frame clonotypes and omits some of them. The data show about 100,000 clones, about nine tenths seen once. CDR1 is SGHRS and CDR2 is YFSETQ in the germline V gene. This CDR3 has 13 residues. With 0 bases removed from V and 5 bases from J, the gap between germline ends came to 8 bases. The sequence was collected from an adult with an advanced solid tumor such as melanoma, head and neck, liver or kidney cancer. This chain connects TRBV5-1 to TRBJ1-2; weak D call: TRBD1 (6 bases). This specimen consisted of CD4+ or CD8+ T cells sorted from blood, obtained in a trial of the OX40 agonist ivuxolimab. The CDR3 coding sequence is TGCGCCAGCAGCTTGGATGGACAGTATGGCTACACCTTC. Its translation: CASSLDGQYGYTF.